This T cell receptor beta chain appears in the sequencing data of a study of T-cell reconstitution after alpha-beta-depleted transplantation in children. Preparing the TCRbeta library involved the use of unique molecular identifiers. TCRdb recomputed calls from the PCR reads with MiXCR, one row per CDR3 protein. The table records hundreds of thousands of distinct CDR3 sequences, 10% to 15% of them present only once. This clonotype was counted many times. What it recognizes is unknown. Study results and caveats: T cells produced anew were the main source of T-cell counts and diversity one year after transplant. In some patients, recipient T cells and intrathymic progenitors surviving conditioning explained high day-60 diversity.

The germline V and J ends were trimmed by 3 bases and 3 bases, with 23 bases remaining between them. CDR3 length: 17 residues. Germline values: CDR1 DFQATT, CDR2 SNEGSKA (reference sequence). The rearrangement uses TRBV20-1 and TRBJ1-2; maybe TRBD1 (5 bases). This TCR derives from a girl aged 2 to 9 with congenital amegakaryocytic thrombocytopenia, due to receive a stem cell transplant. Sequencing used PBMCs, obtained before TCRalphabeta/CD19-depleted stem cell transplant. The CDR3 coding sequence is TGCAGTGCTAGGGAACTGGGACTAGAACGCTTTGACTATGGCTACACCTTC. This sequence encodes CSARELGLERFDYGYTF.